The rows below give T cell receptor beta chains drawn from one sample of a study of cytomegalovirus exposure and HLA in healthy donors. The protocol was immunoSEQ multiplex PCR, while the TCRdb copy is restricted to in-frame clones and leaves out a portion. This table has 97,000 or so clones, roughly nine tenths appearing once. The sequencing input was PBMCs. These receptors all stem from a man aged 18 to 30 in good health and CMV-seropositive. CDR3s include the opening cysteine and the closing phenylalanine or tryptophan. A D gene is named only where the DNA matches it firmly. Clone size appears in some rows only: once, few, many, or a class for an expanded clone.

clone_size j_call d_call v_call cdr3_nt cdr3_aa
- TRBJ2-7 TRBD1 TRBV7-2 TGTGCCAGCAGCGTGTCCGGGACAGCCTACGAGCAGTACTTC CASSVSGTAYEQYF
- TRBJ1-2 TRBD1 TRBV7-3 TGTGCCAGCAGCGCCAACAGGGGCAACTATGGCTACACCTTC CASSANRGNYGYTF
- TRBJ1-4 TRBD1 TRBV27 TGTGCCAGCAGTCCGGGACAGGGCTGGGAAAAACTGTTTTTT CASSPGQGWEKLFF
- TRBJ2-1 TRBD2 TRBV12-5 TGTGCTAGTGGTTTGGTAAGGACTAGCGGGGGGAATGAGCAGTTCTTC CASGLVRTSGGNEQFF
- TRBJ2-3 - TRBV4-2 TGTGCCAGCAGCCAAGATCAACGGGGCACAGATACGCAGTATTTT CASSQDQRGTDTQYF
- TRBJ2-1 - TRBV7-7 TGTGCCAGCAGCGAGCGCAGGGGGGATAATGAGCAGTTCTTC CASSERRGDNEQFF
- TRBJ2-7 - TRBV2 TGTGCCAGCCAAGGAGGGACCTACGAGCAGTACTTC CASQGGTYEQYF
- TRBJ1-1 TRBD1 TRBV5-1 TGCGCCAGCAGCCCCTGGACAGGGGTCACTGAAGCTTTCTTT CASSPWTGVTEAFF
- TRBJ1-5 - TRBV7-2 TGTGCCAGCAGCTTATCTTCCCGGGGGGGGTATGGCAATCAGCCCCAGCATTTT CASSLSSRGGYGNQPQHF
few TRBJ1-1 TRBD1 TRBV9 TGTGCCAGCAGCACCCTGGACAGGGGGAACACTGAAGCTTTCTTT CASSTLDRGNTEAFF
- TRBJ2-5 TRBD2 TRBV2 TGTGCCAGCAGTCCGGGACTAGCGGGAGGTGAGACCCAGTACTTC CASSPGLAGGETQYF
- TRBJ2-1 TRBD1 TRBV9 TGTGCCAGCAGCGTAGAAGGGACAGGCAGCAATGAGCAGTTCTTC CASSVEGTGSNEQFF
- TRBJ2-7 TRBD2 TRBV29-1 TGCAGCACTTCCATAGCGGGAGGGGTTGGAGGCGAGCAGTACTTC CSTSIAGGVGGEQYF
once TRBJ1-2 - TRBV7-9 TGTGCCAGCAGCTTAATCGTAGCGGGTCTGGGATACGATGGCTACACCTTC CASSLIVAGLGYDGYTF
few TRBJ2-3 TRBD2 TRBV9 TGTGCCAGCAGCGCAACTAGCGGGGGGATTGGAGATACGCAGTATTTT CASSATSGGIGDTQYF
- TRBJ1-2 - TRBV28 TGTGCCAGCAGTTTGCGTCCTGGTGGCTACACCTTC CASSLRPGGYTF
- TRBJ2-7 TRBD1 TRBV7-6 TGTGCCAGCAGCTTCGAGACAGGGTTAGCCCGCGAGCAGTACTTC CASSFETGLAREQYF
- TRBJ2-7 TRBD2 TRBV29-1 TGCAGCGTTCTCAGCGGGACCTACGAGCAGTACTTC CSVLSGTYEQYF
- TRBJ2-7 - TRBV19 TGTGCCAGTAGTATAGAAACCGGGACTCCCGGCGAGCAGTACTTC CASSIETGTPGEQYF
- TRBJ1-5 - TRBV7-9 TGTGCCAGCAGAATTAGTGGCGGGGATAGCAATCAGCCCCAGCATTTT CASRISGGDSNQPQHF
- TRBJ2-1 - TRBV7-6 TGTGCCAGCAGCTTCCGCGGTCTAGACAATGAGCAGTTCTTC CASSFRGLDNEQFF
- TRBJ2-5 - TRBV5-1 TGCGCCAGCAGCTTGTCGGGGAGAGACCAAGAGACCCAGTACTTC CASSLSGRDQETQYF
- TRBJ2-1 - TRBV7-9 TGTGCCAGCAGCTTGGGAGGTGGTGAGCAGTTCTTC CASSLGGGEQFF
- TRBJ2-1 - TRBV5-4 TGTGCCAGCAGCTTGTGGGGCGTTGAAGACGAGCAGTTCTTC CASSLWGVEDEQFF
- TRBJ1-5 - TRBV30 TGTGCCTGGAGTGTACTGGGAGGGTTTACTCAGCCCCAGCATTTT CAWSVLGGFTQPQHF
- TRBJ1-5 - TRBV7-2 TGTGCCAGCAGCTTAGCAATTAGACAGCCCCAGCATTTT CASSLAIRQPQHF
- TRBJ2-1 - TRBV28 TGTGCCAGCAGTTTGCAGGGGCACAATGAGCAGTTCTTC CASSLQGHNEQFF
- TRBJ2-4 - TRBV4-1 TGCGCCAGCAGCCAAGATTCAGGGAATTCAATTCAGTACTTC CASSQDSGNSIQYF
- TRBJ2-5 TRBD1 TRBV5-4 TGTGCCAGCAGCTTAGGACAGGGTGCTGGCCAAGAGACCCAGTACTTC CASSLGQGAGQETQYF
- TRBJ2-7 - TRBV11-3 TGTGCCAGCAGCCCTCGCGTCTTCGAGCAGTACTTC CASSPRVFEQYF
few TRBJ2-5 TRBD2 TRBV6-6 TGTGCCAGCAGCCCTCCGGGGGGGGAGACCCAGTACTTC CASSPPGGETQYF
- TRBJ1-2 - TRBV27 TGTGCCAGCAGTTTCAGGGGTCCCCCGTCCTATGGCGTCGGCTACACCTTC CASSFRGPPSYGVGYTF
- TRBJ2-1 - TRBV7-6 TGTGCCAGCAGCACAAGGGGGGGTGAGCAGTTCTTC CASSTRGGEQFF
- TRBJ1-5 TRBD1 TRBV27 TGTGCCAGCAGTTTTGGGACAGGGGTTTGGCCCCAGCATTTT CASSFGTGVWPQHF
once TRBJ1-5 - TRBV19 TGTGCCAGTAGTAACCCGGACCGGGGGAGCAATCAGCCCCAGCATTTT CASSNPDRGSNQPQHF
- TRBJ2-3 TRBD1 TRBV7-9 TGTGCCAGCAGCTCCCGGGACAGGGCAGTTCGGGATACGCAGTATTTT CASSSRDRAVRDTQYF
- TRBJ1-6 - TRBV5-6 TGTGCCAGCAGCTCCCCCAGGGGCGAGCGATCACCCCTCCACTTT CASSSPRGERSPLHF
- TRBJ1-1 TRBD1 TRBV7-9 TGTGCCAGCAGCCCCCAGGGGGCGCTTAGCACTGAAGCTTTCTTT CASSPQGALSTEAFF
- TRBJ1-5 TRBD1 TRBV4-2 TGTGCCAGCAGCCAACTTGCCAGGGGGCCTTTCAATCAGCCCCAGCATTTT CASSQLARGPFNQPQHF
- TRBJ1-2 - TRBV28 TGTGCCAGCAGTTTATCCAGGGAAAGTCATGGCTACACCTTC CASSLSRESHGYTF
once TRBJ2-7 TRBD2 TRBV5-4 TGTGCCAGCAGCTGGACTAGCGGGAGTAACGAGCAGTACTTC CASSWTSGSNEQYF
- TRBJ2-1 - TRBV11-2 TGTGCCAGCAGCTTAGTCGGGGGGCGGGTTAATGAGCAGTTCTTC CASSLVGGRVNEQFF